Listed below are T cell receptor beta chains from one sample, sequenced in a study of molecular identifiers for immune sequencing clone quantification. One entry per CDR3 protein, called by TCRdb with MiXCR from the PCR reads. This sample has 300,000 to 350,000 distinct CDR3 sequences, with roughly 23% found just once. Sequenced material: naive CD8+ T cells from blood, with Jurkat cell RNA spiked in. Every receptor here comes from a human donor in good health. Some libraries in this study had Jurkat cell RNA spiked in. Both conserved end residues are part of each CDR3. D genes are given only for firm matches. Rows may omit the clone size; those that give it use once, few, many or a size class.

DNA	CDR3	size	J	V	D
TGCGCCAGCAGCCAAGAGGTGACAGGATACAATGAGCAGTTCTTC	CASSQEVTGYNEQFF	many	TRBJ2-1	TRBV4-1	NA
TGTGCCAGCAGGCCACGAAAACCCGGGACTGTATCCTACAATGAGCAGTTCTTC	CASRPRKPGTVSYNEQFF	few	TRBJ2-1	TRBV6-2/TRBV6-3	NA
TGTGCCAGCAGCTTAGATGCGTTCCTCGCCCAATCCAACATCCAAGAGACCCAGTACTTC	CASSLDAFLAQSNIQETQYF	many	TRBJ2-5	TRBV7-2	NA
TGTGCCAGTACGTTTGCAGGGTCTGGGGCCAACGTCCTGACTTTC	CASTFAGSGANVLTF	many	TRBJ2-6	TRBV19	NA
TGTGCCAGCAGGCAAACAGGGTTGAGGGAGACCCAGTACTTC	CASRQTGLRETQYF	many	TRBJ2-5	TRBV6-5	NA
TGTGCCAGTACAGGGGACCAAGAGACCCAGTACTTC	CASTGDQETQYF	many	TRBJ2-5	TRBV19	NA
TGCAGTGCTAAGTTGCTGTTTGAAGCTTTCTTT	CSAKLLFEAFF	many	TRBJ1-1	TRBV20-1	NA
TGCAGCGTGATCCGACAGGGTATGAACACCGGGGAGCTGTTTTTT	CSVIRQGMNTGELFF	many	TRBJ2-2	TRBV29-1	TRBD1
TGTGCCAGCGGGGGTGGGGGGGGGGGGTACAATGAGCAGTTCTTC	CASGGGGGGYNEQFF	NA	TRBJ2-1	TRBV27	TRBD2
TGTGCCAGCACACAGACTCCTGACGAGCAGTACTTC	CASTQTPDEQYF	NA	TRBJ2-7	TRBV5-5	NA
TGCGCCAGCAGCCAAGAACCACAGGAGAGTTGGATTGGCTACACCTTC	CASSQEPQESWIGYTF	many	TRBJ1-2	TRBV4-1	NA
TGCAGTGCTAGACCCCAAGACCGGAGCTCCTATAATTCACCCCTCCACTTT	CSARPQDRSSYNSPLHF	few	TRBJ1-6	TRBV20-1	NA
TGTGCCAGCAGCCAATTAACAGGGGGCCCACCTCAAGAGACCCAGTACTTC	CASSQLTGGPPQETQYF	few	TRBJ2-5	TRBV3-1	TRBD1
TGTGCCTGGGACGGGATGAACACTGAAGCTTTCTTT	CAWDGMNTEAFF	many	TRBJ1-1	TRBV30	NA
TGTGCCAGCAGTTTACACCTTCCGATCACTGAAGCTTTCTTT	CASSLHLPITEAFF	NA	TRBJ1-1	TRBV12-3/TRBV12-4	NA
TGCGCCAGCAGCCAAGAAGGCAGAGGCTCCTACGAGCAGTACTTC	CASSQEGRGSYEQYF	many	TRBJ2-7	TRBV4-3	NA
TGTGCCAGCGAGACTAGCGGGATCTTCAATACGCAGTATTTT	CASETSGIFNTQYF	many	TRBJ2-3	TRBV28	TRBD2
TGTGCCAGCAGCATAGGGACTAGCGGGAGTCTTGACAATGAGCAGTTCTTC	CASSIGTSGSLDNEQFF	few	TRBJ2-1	TRBV5-5	TRBD2
TGTGCCAGCAGCCCGAAGTCGGGGCAAAACACCGGGGAGCTGTTTTTT	CASSPKSGQNTGELFF	few	TRBJ2-2	TRBV7-9	NA
TGTGCCAGCAGTTACTCTCCAGGTAGCAATCAGCCCCAGCATTTT	CASSYSPGSNQPQHF	many	TRBJ1-5	TRBV6-2/TRBV6-3	NA
TGTGCCATCAGTGAGCCTTACACCCTTGATAGAAACACCATATATTTT	CAISEPYTLDRNTIYF	once	TRBJ1-3	TRBV10-3	NA
TGCGCCAGCAGCTCGGCATACGGGACAGCAGCCTACGAGCAGTACTTC	CASSSAYGTAAYEQYF	many	TRBJ2-7	TRBV5-1	TRBD1
TGTGCCAGCAGTTTGGGGACACGGCCCACCGGGGAGCTGTTTTTT	CASSLGTRPTGELFF	NA	TRBJ2-2	TRBV27	NA
TGTGCCAGCAGCTTGGCCGGAGGGACAGGGGCGTCCTACAATGAGCAGTTCTTC	CASSLAGGTGASYNEQFF	many	TRBJ2-1	TRBV5-5	TRBD1
TGTGCCAGCAGCCCCAGGAGGCCTTCGGGCACAGATACGCAGTATTTT	CASSPRRPSGTDTQYF	NA	TRBJ2-3	TRBV21-1	NA
TGTGCCAGCTCAAGGGCGGGGAGCTACGAGCAGTACTTC	CASSRAGSYEQYF	many	TRBJ2-7	TRBV7-9	NA
TGCGCCAGCAGCCAAGGGTTGAGGACAGGGGTCTCGGAGACCCAGTACTTC	CASSQGLRTGVSETQYF	few	TRBJ2-5	TRBV4-1	TRBD1
TGTGCCAGCAGTCTTAATCGGGTCTACGAGCAGTACTTC	CASSLNRVYEQYF	many	TRBJ2-7	TRBV6-1	NA
TGTGCCAGTAGTATAGCGACAGGGTTCTCCTACGAGCAGTACTTC	CASSIATGFSYEQYF	NA	TRBJ2-7	TRBV19	TRBD1
TGCGCCAGCAGCCAAGTCGACAGGGGGATTGGTCAGCCCCAGCATTTT	CASSQVDRGIGQPQHF	many	TRBJ1-5	TRBV4-1	TRBD1
TGTGCCAGCAGTTACCGGGCCGGGCTCCACACTGAAGCTTTCTTT	CASSYRAGLHTEAFF	many	TRBJ1-1	TRBV6-2/TRBV6-3	NA
TGTGCCAGCAGTGTGGGCAGGATGGCCACCGGGGAGCTGTTTTTT	CASSVGRMATGELFF	few	TRBJ2-2	TRBV2	NA
TGTGCCAGCAGGGATAGGACAGGGGGTTACAATGAGCAGTTCTTC	CASRDRTGGYNEQFF	many	TRBJ2-1	TRBV2	TRBD1
TGTGCCAGCAGTTACCAGAGCGGGAGTATCGACGAGCAGTACTTC	CASSYQSGSIDEQYF	many	TRBJ2-7	TRBV6-5	TRBD2
TGCAGTGCTAGTTTCCTCACAGATACGCAGTATTTT	CSASFLTDTQYF	many	TRBJ2-3	TRBV20-1	NA
TGTGCCAGCAGCCTTATTTTATCCGAGCAGTTCTTC	CASSLILSEQFF	many	TRBJ2-1	TRBV7-8	NA
TGTGCCAGCTCACCAGGCGTGCCCCCCTACGAGCAGTACTTC	CASSPGVPPYEQYF	few	TRBJ2-7	TRBV18	NA
TGTGCCAGCAGGGGCCTAGCGGGAGGGCGCACAGATACGCAGTATTTT	CASRGLAGGRTDTQYF	NA	TRBJ2-3	TRBV7-9	TRBD2
TGTGCCAGCAGTTTCTACCTCCGCGGCACAGATACGCAGTATTTT	CASSFYLRGTDTQYF	NA	TRBJ2-3	TRBV28	NA
TGTGCCAGCAGTCCCCCCGACCGGCGGGCCCAGCATTTT	CASSPPDRRAQHF	few	TRBJ1-5	TRBV12-3/TRBV12-4	NA
TGTGCCAGCAGGGACAGGGGTGGCACTGAAGCTTTCTTT	CASRDRGGTEAFF	few	TRBJ1-1	TRBV27	TRBD1
TGTGCCAGCAGCGTGCCCCTGTCCGGCGCCAACATCTCTGGAAACACCATATATTTT	CASSVPLSGANISGNTIYF	few	TRBJ1-3	TRBV5-5	NA
TGCAGCGTTGTGTCTTGGACGGAAGAGACCCAGTACTTC	CSVVSWTEETQYF	many	TRBJ2-5	TRBV29-1	NA
TGCAGCGTTGTCGACGGGCACACTGAAGCTTTCTTT	CSVVDGHTEAFF	many	TRBJ1-1	TRBV29-1	NA
TGTGCCAGCAGCTTAGGCGTCTCGAACACTGAAGCTTTCTTT	CASSLGVSNTEAFF	many	TRBJ1-1	TRBV7-9	NA
TGTGCCAGCAGCTTAATTAGTAGGGCCACTGAAGCTTTCTTT	CASSLISRATEAFF	many	TRBJ1-1	TRBV7-2	NA
TGTGCCACCAGCAGAGCCCGGGGAATTTTCGGAAACACCATATATTTT	CATSRARGIFGNTIYF	NA	TRBJ1-3	TRBV15	NA
TGTGCCAGCAGCGGACAGGGGAAGTACTACGAGCAGTACTTC	CASSGQGKYYEQYF	many	TRBJ2-7	TRBV6-1	TRBD1
TGTGCTAGTGGGCGCGGACAGTATAGCAATCAGCCCCAGCATTTT	CASGRGQYSNQPQHF	few	TRBJ1-5	TRBV12-5	NA
TGTGCCAGCAGCCAGAGAGGGTTTCAGGGTATCCCCTACGAGCAGTACTTC	CASSQRGFQGIPYEQYF	few	TRBJ2-7	TRBV14	NA
TGTGCCAGCAGCGCATTTGACAGGATATCACCGGACGACTATGGCTACACCTTC	CASSAFDRISPDDYGYTF	NA	TRBJ1-2	TRBV5-6	NA
TGCAGCGTTGAAACGACTAGCGGGGGGTACAATGAGCAGTTCTTC	CSVETTSGGYNEQFF	many	TRBJ2-1	TRBV29-1	TRBD2
TGTGCCTGGACTAGAGGACAAGAGACCCAGTACTTC	CAWTRGQETQYF	NA	TRBJ2-5	TRBV30	NA
TGTGCCAGCAGTGAAGGCCGGGCTAGCGGGGGGGCCTGGGAAGAGACCCAGTACTTC	CASSEGRASGGAWEETQYF	once	TRBJ2-5	TRBV2	TRBD2
TGTGCCAGCAGCGTAGTTGGCATGGGACTAGCGGGTACTGAGCAGTTCTTC	CASSVVGMGLAGTEQFF	many	TRBJ2-1	TRBV9	TRBD2
TGTGCCAGCAGCGTTGGGGCTAGCGGACTGCAGGATACGCAGTATTTT	CASSVGASGLQDTQYF	many	TRBJ2-3	TRBV9	TRBD2
TGCGCCAGCAGCCAAGATCTGGCAGAGGGTACAGATACGCAGTATTTT	CASSQDLAEGTDTQYF	many	TRBJ2-3	TRBV4-1	NA
TGTGCCAGCAGCACCTGGCAAGGCGGGGAGCTGTTTTTT	CASSTWQGGELFF	NA	TRBJ2-2	TRBV13	NA